The 31 T cell receptor beta chains below come from one sample, sequenced in a study of shared clonotypes between healthy human individuals. It was CD45RO-negative cells, positively selected for CCR7, that made up naive CD8 cells, with terminally differentiated effector memory CD45RA+ cells excluded. The repertoire was sequenced with immunoSEQ multiplex PCR; TCRdb's copy has only in-frame clones and lacks some. The data show about 2.2 million clones, with over 85% seen just once and under 2% held by the top ten. Sequenced: naive CD8+ T cells from PBMCs. The source is a man younger than 30 in good health. Some clones in this sample may be carry-over from other donors' samples.

The chain joins TRBV27 to TRBJ1-2; TRBD1 aligns across 9 bases. With V trimmed by 8 bases and J by 4 bases, 14 bases remained unmatched. The germline gives CDR1 MNHEY, CDR2 SMNVEV (reference sequence). The length of the CDR3 is 16 residues. Here the CDR3 reads CASWGQGNFASYGYTF. The CDR3 nucleotides are TGTGCCAGCTGGGGACAGGGAAATTTCGCCTCCTATGGCTACACCTTC.

The chain has TRBV6-1 and TRBJ2-3; D is possibly TRBD2 (5 bases). The V end was cut by 3 bases, the J end by 0 bases, with 16 bases between. The CDR3 is 17 residues long. Germline V lookup: CDR1 MNHNS, CDR2 SASEGT. In nucleotides, the CDR3 is TGTGCCAGCAGTGAGAGGGCCGACCTTCCTAGCACAGATACGCAGTATTTT. As protein: CASSERADLPSTDTQYF.

The genes are TRBV5-1 and TRBJ2-2; tentatively, D is TRBD2 (5 bases). Germline CDR1 is SGHRS and CDR2 is YFSETQ. The V end lost 0 bases, the J end lost 7 bases, and 13 bases lay between the germline ends. CDR3 length: 15 residues. The CDR3: CASSLVASRGGELFF. The CDR3 region has the DNA TGCGCCAGCAGCTTGGTGGCTAGCCGGGGCGGGGAGCTGTTTTTT.

The chain uses TRBV19 and TRBJ1-5; unclear D gene. Germline CDR1 LNHDA, CDR2 SQIVND (reference sequence). V lost 2 bases and J 0 bases, leaving 8 bases between the germline ends. There are 15 residues in the CDR3. The CDR3 here is CASSIRQDSNQPQHF. Written as DNA, the CDR3 is TGTGCCAGTAGTATACGGCAGGATAGCAATCAGCCCCAGCATTTT.

This clone appeared a single time. V and J are TRBV14 and TRBJ2-7, with D tentatively TRBD1 (6 bases). CDR3 size: 14 residues. The ends were cut back, 4 bases at V and 4 bases at J, with 14 bases in the middle. Germline-derived CDR1 and CDR2 are SGHDN and FVKESK. The CDR3 protein is CASSPYREGYEQYF. The DNA of the CDR3 is TGTGCCAGCAGCCCTTACAGGGAAGGGTACGAGCAGTACTTC.

The chain is built from TRBV9 and TRBJ2-5, with a weak D call TRBD1 (6 bases). The V end lost 2 bases, the J end lost 9 bases, and 17 bases lay between the germline ends. The V gene's germline CDR1 is SGDLS and CDR2 YYNGEE. The CDR3 length is 14 residues. The CDR3 sequence: CASSVGSRQASQYF. The CDR3 DNA reads TGTGCCAGCAGCGTCGGTTCCAGACAGGCTTCCCAGTACTTC.

V gene TRBV28 combines with J gene TRBJ2-1; D ambiguous. The CDR3 sequence is 12 residues long. CDR1 is MDHEN, CDR2 SYDVKM, per germline. V lost 4 bases and J lost 8, with 9 bases in between. The CDR3: CASSSSDDEQFF. The CDR3 region has the DNA TGTGCCAGCAGTTCATCGGACGATGAGCAGTTCTTC.

This clone was seen more than once but under ten times. The chain joins TRBV7-9 to TRBJ1-1; TRBD1 is a possible D gene (6 bases). Trimming left V 7 bases short and J 7 bases short, with 16 bases between. From germline, CDR1 is SEHNR and CDR2 FQNEAQ (reference sequence). CDR3 length equals 13 residues. CDR3 sequence reads: CASTYPRGREAFF. CDR3 nucleotides: TGTGCCAGCACCTACCCCCGGGGGCGTGAAGCTTTCTTT. The whole variable domain, filled in from reference TRBV7-9 and TRBJ1-1, reads DTGVSQNPRHKITKRGQNVTFRCDPISEHNRLYWYRQTLGQGPEFLTYFQNEAQLEKSRLLSDRFSAERPKGSFSTLEIQRTEQGDSAMYLCASTYPRGREAFFGQGTRLTVV.

The V call is TRBV9, the J call TRBJ1-2; D unresolved. This CDR3 has 18 amino acids. The germline V and J ends were trimmed by 0 bases and 0 bases, with 18 bases remaining between them. CDR1 is SGDLS and CDR2 is YYNGEE in the germline V gene. The CDR3, as DNA: TGTGCCAGCAGCGTAGGAGACTGGTCGGCAGCTTCTAACTATGGCTACACCTTC. It specifies CASSVGDWSAASNYGYTF.

The chain links TRBV19 to TRBJ1-1, with 7 bases aligning to TRBD1. There are 14 residues in the CDR3. V shed 4 bases, J shed 4 bases, and the junction held 6 bases outside the gene matches. Germline lookup yields CDR1 LNHDA and CDR2 SQIVND (reference sequence). CDR3 nucleotide sequence: TGTGCCAGTAGTAAAACAGGGGTATTCACTGAAGCTTTCTTT. This translates into CASSKTGVFTEAFF.

This chain uses TRBV30 with TRBJ2-5; 15 bases agree with TRBD2. This CDR3 has 19 amino acids. The trim removed 1 base at V and 5 bases at J, leaving 14 bases unmatched. CDR1 and CDR2 from the germline V gene are GTSNPN and SVGIG (reference sequence). The CDR3 coding sequence is TGTGCCTGGAGTGCCGGACTAGCGGGAGGGCCTGAGGTTCTGGAGACCCAGTACTTC. This codes for CAWSAGLAGGPEVLETQYF.

The V gene is TRBV10-3, the J gene TRBJ2-5, with 7 bases lining up with TRBD2. J was trimmed by 5 bases and V by 10 bases; bases with no gene match: 13. The CDR3 has 14 residues. Germline V lookup: CDR1 ENHRY, CDR2 SYGVKD. The CDR3: CATLSREAGETQYF. The CDR3 coding sequence is TGTGCCACCCTGAGCCGGGAGGCTGGGGAGACCCAGTACTTC.

This chain uses TRBV2 with TRBJ1-2, with D unresolved. The V and J ends lost 4 bases and 4 bases respectively, with 19 bases between them. From germline, CDR1 is SNHLY and CDR2 FYNNEI. The CDR3 length is 16 residues. The CDR3, as DNA: TGTGCCAGCAGTGGGTCGGACCGCCGCGGCTTCTATGGCTACACCTTC. Its translation is CASSGSDRRGFYGYTF.

V usage is TRBV10-3 and J usage is TRBJ1-1; maybe TRBD1 (5 bases). This CDR3 comprises 13 residues. Germline V gives CDR1 ENHRY, CDR2 SYGVKD. The ends were cut back, 6 bases at V and 8 bases at J, with 16 bases in the middle. CDR3 loop: CAISPTGQGEAFF. CDR3 DNA sequence: TGTGCCATCAGCCCAACAGGACAAGGGGAAGCTTTCTTT.

This clone was found once. The V and J genes are TRBV5-6 and TRBJ2-3; 9 nucleotides align to TRBD2. The CDR3 consists of 17 residues. Germline V gene data show CDR1 as SGHDT and CDR2 as YYEEEE. J lost 1 base, V lost 0 bases, and 6 bases had no gene match. The CDR3 reads CASSLGVAGVRTDTQYF. The DNA of the CDR3 is TGTGCCAGCAGCTTGGGCGTAGCGGGAGTCCGCACAGATACGCAGTATTTT.

The V and J genes are TRBV29-1 and TRBJ2-3; 8 nucleotides match TRBD1. V lost 6 bases, J lost 0 bases, and 8 bases stayed unmatched. CDR1 is SQVTM and CDR2 is ANQGSEA in the germline V gene. This CDR3 is built from 15 residues. CDR3 DNA: TGCAGCGTGGACCGGACAGGGTTGAGCACAGATACGCAGTATTTT. Translating it yields CSVDRTGLSTDTQYF.

The chain uses TRBV5-1 and TRBJ1-1, with D uncertain. This CDR3 spans 11 amino acids. V was shortened by 4 bases and J by 7 bases, with 8 bases between the two germline ends. Looked up from germline, CDR1 is SGHRS and CDR2 is YFSETQ. The CDR3 spells CASSDGYEAFF. The CDR3 DNA follows: TGCGCCAGCAGCGACGGTTATGAAGCTTTCTTT.

This chain joins TRBV9 and TRBJ2-1; 7 bases agree with TRBD1. The CDR3 is 14 residues long. The germline V gene encodes CDR1 SGDLS and CDR2 YYNGEE. Trimming took 3 bases from V and 3 from J; bases not matched to a gene: 3. DNA of the CDR3: TGTGCCAGCAGCGCGACAGGGTTCTACAATGAGCAGTTCTTC. Translating gives CASSATGFYNEQFF.

This rearrangement joins TRBV9 to TRBJ1-6; a weak D match, TRBD1 (5 bases). Trimming removed 4 bases at V and 7 bases at J, with 18 bases between. The CDR3 spans 16 residues. Looked up from germline, CDR1 is SGDLS and CDR2 is YYNGEE. The CDR3 reads CASSPLSGGLNSPLHF. Here the CDR3 DNA reads TGTGCCAGCAGCCCCCTTAGTGGGGGGTTGAATTCACCCCTCCACTTT.

This clone appeared many times. Other DNA variants within this sample encode the same CDR3. V gene TRBV4-1 combines with J gene TRBJ2-7; perhaps TRBD2 as D (6 bases). Germline lookup yields CDR1 MGHRA and CDR2 YSYEKL. V was trimmed by 1 base and J by 3 bases, leaving 7 bases between them. There are 13 residues in the CDR3. CDR3 amino acids: CASSQGLGYEQYF. The DNA for the CDR3 is TGCGCCAGCAGCCAAGGACTAGGCTACGAGCAGTACTTC.

The rearrangement joins TRBV10-3 to TRBJ2-1; no firm D call. The CDR3 totals 16 residues. Trimming pared 7 bases from V and 5 bases from J, leaving 21 bases between. Per germline, CDR1 ENHRY and CDR2 SYGVKD. The CDR3 is CAINEDPGRNNNEQFF. In DNA form, the CDR3 reads TGTGCCATCAACGAGGACCCTGGACGGAACAACAATGAGCAGTTCTTC.

The rearrangement joins TRBV5-6 to TRBJ1-1; TRBD1 might be the D (5 bases). Looked up from germline, CDR1 is SGHDT and CDR2 is YYEEEE. CDR3 length: 17 amino acids. Trimming took 0 bases from V and 2 from J, leaving 17 bases between them. This CDR3 reads CASSLVITRGGNTEAFF. The CDR3 DNA is TGTGCCAGCAGCTTGGTGATCACGAGGGGAGGTAACACTGAAGCTTTCTTT. Variable domain in full (rest from reference TRBV5-6 and TRBJ1-1): DAGVTQSPTHLIKTRGQQVTLRCSPKSGHDTVSWYQQALGQGPQFIFQYYEEEERQRGNFPDRFSGHQFPNYSSELNVNALLLGDSALYLCASSLVITRGGNTEAFFGQGTRLTVV.

Only a few counts were recorded for this clone. V is TRBV7-9 and J is TRBJ2-2; 10 bases fit TRBD1. The CDR3 runs to 19 residues. With V trimmed by 5 bases and J by 3 bases, 15 bases remained unmatched. Germline loops: CDR1 SEHNR, CDR2 FQNEAQ (reference sequence). CDR3 sequence: CASSQYSTGGLVYTGELFF. The CDR3 DNA reads TGTGCCAGCAGCCAATACTCGACAGGGGGCTTAGTCTACACCGGGGAGCTGTTTTTT.

The rearrangement joins TRBV7-8 to TRBJ1-1, with no clear D. The germline V gene encodes CDR1 SGHVS and CDR2 FQNEAQ. There are 14 residues in the CDR3. The germline V and J ends were trimmed by 2 bases and 1 base, with 8 bases remaining between them. In nucleotides, the CDR3 is TGTGCCAGCAGCTTACTAGACCAGAACACTGAAGCTTTCTTT. Translating it yields CASSLLDQNTEAFF.

The chain recombines TRBV19 with TRBJ2-7; D possibly corresponds to TRBD2 (6 bases). The CDR3 sequence is 14 residues long. CDR1 is LNHDA and CDR2 is SQIVND in the germline V gene (reference sequence). Trimming shortened V by 4 bases and J by 0 bases, and 10 bases separated the two germline ends. In DNA, the CDR3 is TGTGCCAGTAGTAACCGGGAGAGCTCCTACGAGCAGTACTTC. Its protein is CASSNRESSYEQYF.

This chain connects TRBV5-4 to TRBJ2-2, with 8 bases matching TRBD1. The J segment lost 6 bases and the V segment lost 0 bases, leaving 7 bases of the junction unmatched. Looked up from germline, CDR1 is SGHNT and CDR2 is YYREEE (reference sequence). The CDR3 runs to 16 residues. The CDR3 sequence: CASSLGRTGPPGELFF. The DNA for the CDR3 is TGTGCCAGCAGCTTGGGCCGGACAGGGCCCCCCGGGGAGCTGTTTTTT.

The rearrangement links TRBV28 to TRBJ2-1, with 10 bases fitting TRBD2. V lost 2 bases to trimming and J lost 7 bases; unmatched junction nucleotides: 5. Germline V gene data show CDR1 as MDHEN and CDR2 as SYDVKM. The CDR3 length is 15 residues. The CDR3 DNA reads as TGTGCCAGCAGTTTAAGCCTAGCGGGAGTAAATGAGCAGTTCTTC. Residues: CASSLSLAGVNEQFF.

Concerning this clone: This sample also contains other DNA sequences that code for the same CDR3. The rearrangement joins TRBV27 to TRBJ2-7; no firm D call. V dropped 2 bases and J dropped 0 bases, with 8 bases sitting between them. Germline V CDR1 and CDR2: MNHEY, SMNVEV (reference sequence). This CDR3 region has 14 residues. This CDR3 reads CASSLVGSSYEQYF. Written as DNA, the CDR3 is TGTGCCAGCAGTTTAGTCGGAAGCTCCTACGAGCAGTACTTC.

The gene calls are TRBV2 and TRBJ2-3; D uncertain. Looked up from germline, CDR1 is SNHLY and CDR2 is FYNNEI. Trimming shortened V by 6 bases and J by 2 bases, and 6 bases separated the two germline ends. The CDR3 length is 12 residues. CDR3 DNA sequence: TGTGCCAGCAGGGTTTTCACAGATACGCAGTATTTT. This sequence encodes CASRVFTDTQYF.

V usage is TRBV19 and J usage is TRBJ1-1; the D is unclear. V lost 2 bases and J 4 bases, leaving 14 bases between the germline ends. The CDR3 runs 15 residues. From germline, CDR1 is LNHDA and CDR2 SQIVND (reference sequence). CDR3 in amino acids: CASSIFAALGTEAFF. CDR3 in DNA: TGTGCCAGTAGTATATTTGCTGCGCTGGGCACTGAAGCTTTCTTT.

This chain links TRBV7-8 with TRBJ1-2; tentatively, D is TRBD1 (6 bases). CDR1 is SGHVS and CDR2 is FQNEAQ in the germline V gene. The CDR3 consists of 15 residues. Trimming took 4 bases from V and 8 from J, leaving 20 bases between them. This chain's CDR3 is CASSSSPQGTSGYTF. CDR3 nucleotides: TGTGCCAGCAGCTCTAGCCCACAGGGTACCTCGGGCTACACCTTC.